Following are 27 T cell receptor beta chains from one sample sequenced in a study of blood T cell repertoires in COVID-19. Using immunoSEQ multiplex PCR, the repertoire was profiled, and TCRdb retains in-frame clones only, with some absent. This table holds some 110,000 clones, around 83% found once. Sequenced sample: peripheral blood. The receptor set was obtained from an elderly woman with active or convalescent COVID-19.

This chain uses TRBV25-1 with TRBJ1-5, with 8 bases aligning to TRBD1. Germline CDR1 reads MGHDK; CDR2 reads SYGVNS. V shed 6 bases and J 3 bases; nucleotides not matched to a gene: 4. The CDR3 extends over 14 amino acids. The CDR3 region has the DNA TGTGCCAGCAGGGGGACAGGCCTCAATCAGCCCCAGCATTTT. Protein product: CASRGTGLNQPQHF.

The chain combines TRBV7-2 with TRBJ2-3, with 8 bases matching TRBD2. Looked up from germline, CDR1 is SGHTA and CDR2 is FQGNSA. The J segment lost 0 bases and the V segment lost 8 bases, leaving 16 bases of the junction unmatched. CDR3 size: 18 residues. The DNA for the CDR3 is TGTGCCAGCGGAGGGCCTAGCGGGTCGAATCCTAGCACAGATACGCAGTATTTT. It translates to CASGGPSGSNPSTDTQYF.

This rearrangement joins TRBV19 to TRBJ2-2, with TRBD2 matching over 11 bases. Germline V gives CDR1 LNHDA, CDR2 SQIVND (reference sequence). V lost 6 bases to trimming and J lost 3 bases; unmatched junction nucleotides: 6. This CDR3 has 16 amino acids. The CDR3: CASSQLAGGHTGELFF. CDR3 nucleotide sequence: TGTGCCAGTAGCCAGCTAGCGGGGGGACACACCGGGGAGCTGTTTTTT.

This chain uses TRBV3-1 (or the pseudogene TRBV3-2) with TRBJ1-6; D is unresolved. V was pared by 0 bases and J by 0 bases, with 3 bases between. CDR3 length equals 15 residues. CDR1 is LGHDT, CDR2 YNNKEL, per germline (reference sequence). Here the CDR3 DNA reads TGTGCCAGCAGCCAAGAGAGCTCCTATAATTCACCCCTCCACTTT. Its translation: CASSQESSYNSPLHF.

CDR3 residues: CASSSQMNTEAFF. CDR3 in DNA: TGTGCCAGCAGCTCTCAGATGAACACTGAAGCTTTCTTT. V and J are TRBV5-4 and TRBJ1-1; no firm D call. This CDR3 has 13 amino acids. V dropped 3 bases and J dropped 0 bases, with 6 bases sitting between them. Per the germline V gene, CDR1 is SGHNT and CDR2 is YYREEE (reference sequence).

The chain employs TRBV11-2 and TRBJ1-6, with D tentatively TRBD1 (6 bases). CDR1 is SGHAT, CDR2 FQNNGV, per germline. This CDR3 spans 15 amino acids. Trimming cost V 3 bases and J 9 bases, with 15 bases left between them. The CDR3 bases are TGTGCCAGCAGCTTTTTGATACAGGGACGTTCACCCCTCCACTTT. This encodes CASSFLIQGRSPLHF.

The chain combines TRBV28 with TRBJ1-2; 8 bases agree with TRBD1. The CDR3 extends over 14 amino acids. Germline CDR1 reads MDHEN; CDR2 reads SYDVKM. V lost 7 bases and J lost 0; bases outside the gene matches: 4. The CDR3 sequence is CASTGTGANYGYTF. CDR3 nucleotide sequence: TGTGCCAGCACCGGGACAGGAGCTAACTATGGCTACACCTTC.

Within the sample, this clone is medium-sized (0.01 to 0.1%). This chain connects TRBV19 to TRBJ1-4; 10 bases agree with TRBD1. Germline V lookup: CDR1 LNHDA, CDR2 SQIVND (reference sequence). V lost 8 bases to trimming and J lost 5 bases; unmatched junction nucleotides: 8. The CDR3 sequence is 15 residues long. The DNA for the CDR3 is TGTGCCAGTGCCCAGGACAGGGGGGAAAATGAAAAACTGTTTTTT. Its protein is CASAQDRGENEKLFF.

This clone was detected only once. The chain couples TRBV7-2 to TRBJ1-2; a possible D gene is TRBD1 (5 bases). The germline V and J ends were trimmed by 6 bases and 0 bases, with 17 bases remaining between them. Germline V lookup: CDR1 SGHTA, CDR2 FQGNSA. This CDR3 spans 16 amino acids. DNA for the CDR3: TGTGCCAGCAGTTTGCATACGGGGGGAGCTAACTATGGCTACACCTTC. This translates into CASSLHTGGANYGYTF. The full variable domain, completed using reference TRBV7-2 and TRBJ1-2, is GAGVSQSPSNKVTEKGKDVELRCDPISGHTALYWYRQSLGQGLEFLIYFQGNSAPDKSGLPSDRFSAERTGGSVSTLTIQRTQQEDSAVYLCASSLHTGGANYGYTFGSGTRLTVV.

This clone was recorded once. CDR3 protein: CASSPDRDDTGELFF. The CDR3 DNA follows: TGTGCCAGCAGCCCGGACAGGGACGACACCGGGGAGCTGTTTTTT. The chain couples TRBV11-2 to TRBJ2-2; TRBD1 aligns across 8 bases. This CDR3 is 15 amino acids long. The V gene end was trimmed by 5 bases and the J gene end by 3 bases; junction bases not matched to a gene: 5. In germline, CDR1 is SGHAT, CDR2 FQNNGV. Variable domain in full (rest from reference TRBV11-2 and TRBJ2-2): EAGVAQSPRYKIIEKRQSVAFWCNPISGHATLYWYQQILGQGPKLLIQFQNNGVVDDSQLPKDRFSAERLKGVDSTLKIQPAKLEDSAVYLCASSPDRDDTGELFFGEGSRLTVL.

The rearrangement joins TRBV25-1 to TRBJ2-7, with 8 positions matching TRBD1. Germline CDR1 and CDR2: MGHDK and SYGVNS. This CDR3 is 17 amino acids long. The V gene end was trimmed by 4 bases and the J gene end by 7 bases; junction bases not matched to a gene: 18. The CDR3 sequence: CASSAPISQGAPGEQYF. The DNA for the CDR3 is TGTGCCAGCAGTGCCCCAATATCTCAGGGGGCTCCTGGGGAGCAGTACTTC.

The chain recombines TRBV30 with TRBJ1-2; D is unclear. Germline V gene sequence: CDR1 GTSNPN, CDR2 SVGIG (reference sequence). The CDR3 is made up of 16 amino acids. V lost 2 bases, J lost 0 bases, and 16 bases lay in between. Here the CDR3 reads CAWSPHPRRSNYGYTF. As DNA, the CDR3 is TGTGCCTGGAGTCCTCACCCTCGGAGATCTAACTATGGCTACACCTTC.

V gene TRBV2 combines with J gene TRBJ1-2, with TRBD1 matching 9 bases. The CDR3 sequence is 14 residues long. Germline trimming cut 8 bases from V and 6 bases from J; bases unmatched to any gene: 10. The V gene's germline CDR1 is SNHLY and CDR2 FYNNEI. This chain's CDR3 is CASGTGSAGHGYTF. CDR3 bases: TGTGCCAGCGGGACAGGGTCTGCAGGTCATGGCTACACCTTC. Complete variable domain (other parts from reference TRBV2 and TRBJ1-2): EPEVTQTPSHQVTQMGQEVILRCVPISNHLYFYWYRQILGQKVEFLVSFYNNEISEKSEIFDDQFSVERPDGSNFTLKIRSTKLEDSAMYFCASGTGSAGHGYTFGSGTRLTVV.

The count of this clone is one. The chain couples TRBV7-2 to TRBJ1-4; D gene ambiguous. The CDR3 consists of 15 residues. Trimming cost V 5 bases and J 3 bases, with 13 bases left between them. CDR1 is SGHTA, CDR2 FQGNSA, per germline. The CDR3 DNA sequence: TGTGCCAGCAGCCCCCACGGGAATCCTAATGAAAAACTGTTTTTT. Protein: CASSPHGNPNEKLFF. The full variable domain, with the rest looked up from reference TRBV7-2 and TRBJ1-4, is GAGVSQSPSNKVTEKGKDVELRCDPISGHTALYWYRQSLGQGLEFLIYFQGNSAPDKSGLPSDRFSAERTGGSVSTLTIQRTQQEDSAVYLCASSPHGNPNEKLFFGSGTQLSVL.

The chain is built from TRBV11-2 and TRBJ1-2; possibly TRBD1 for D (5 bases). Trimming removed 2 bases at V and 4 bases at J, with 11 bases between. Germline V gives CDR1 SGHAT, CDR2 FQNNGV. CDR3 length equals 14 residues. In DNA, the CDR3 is TGTGCCAGCAGCTTATCCGGACAAAGCTATGGCTACACCTTC. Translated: CASSLSGQSYGYTF.

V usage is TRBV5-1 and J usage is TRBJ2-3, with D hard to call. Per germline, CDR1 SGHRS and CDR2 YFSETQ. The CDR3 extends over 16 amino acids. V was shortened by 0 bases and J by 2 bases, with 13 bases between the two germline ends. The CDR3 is CASSLAYVGDTDTQYF. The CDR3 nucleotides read TGCGCCAGCAGCTTGGCCTACGTCGGTGACACAGATACGCAGTATTTT.

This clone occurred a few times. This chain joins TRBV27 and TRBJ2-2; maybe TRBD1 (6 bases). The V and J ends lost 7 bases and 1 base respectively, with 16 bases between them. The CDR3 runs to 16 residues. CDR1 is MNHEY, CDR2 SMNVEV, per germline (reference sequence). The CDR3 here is CASIPRDRMNTGELFF. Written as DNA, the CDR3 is TGTGCCAGCATCCCACGAGACAGGATGAACACCGGGGAGCTGTTTTTT.

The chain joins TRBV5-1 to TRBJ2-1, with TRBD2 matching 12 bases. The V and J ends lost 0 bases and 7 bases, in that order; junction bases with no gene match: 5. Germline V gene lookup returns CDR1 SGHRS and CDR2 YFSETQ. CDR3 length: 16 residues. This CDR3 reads CASSLGLAGVYNEQFF. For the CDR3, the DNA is TGCGCCAGCAGCTTGGGACTAGCGGGAGTGTATAATGAGCAGTTCTTC.

The CDR3 sequence: CASSQDRLAGLKNIQYF. The CDR3 bases are TGTGCCAGCAGCCAAGATAGGCTAGCGGGCCTGAAAAACATTCAGTACTTC. The chain combines TRBV3-1 (or the pseudogene TRBV3-2) with TRBJ2-4, with TRBD2 matching 8 bases. The V gene's germline CDR1 is LGHDT and CDR2 YNNKEL (reference sequence). CDR3 length equals 17 residues. J gave up 4 bases and V 0 bases, and 8 bases lay outside the gene matches.

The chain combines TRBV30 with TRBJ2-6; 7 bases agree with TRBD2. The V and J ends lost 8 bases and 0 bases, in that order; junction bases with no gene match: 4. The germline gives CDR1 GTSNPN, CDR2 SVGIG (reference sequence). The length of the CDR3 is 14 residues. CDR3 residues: CARGVSSGANVLTF. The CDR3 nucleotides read TGTGCCCGGGGGGTGAGCTCTGGGGCCAACGTCCTGACTTTC.

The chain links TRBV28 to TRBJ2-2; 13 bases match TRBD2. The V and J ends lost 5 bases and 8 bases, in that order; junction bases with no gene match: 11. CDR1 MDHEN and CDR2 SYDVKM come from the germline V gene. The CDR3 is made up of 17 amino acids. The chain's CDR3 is CASSPPNGLAGVGELFF. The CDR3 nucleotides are TGTGCCAGCAGTCCCCCTAATGGACTAGCGGGAGTGGGGGAGCTGTTTTTT.

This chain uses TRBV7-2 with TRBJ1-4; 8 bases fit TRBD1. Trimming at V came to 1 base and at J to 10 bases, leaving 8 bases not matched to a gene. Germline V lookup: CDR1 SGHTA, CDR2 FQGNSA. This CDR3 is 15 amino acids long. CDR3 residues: CASSLVGQGAGKLFF. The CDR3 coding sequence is TGTGCCAGCAGCTTAGTCGGGCAGGGGGCCGGAAAACTGTTTTTT.

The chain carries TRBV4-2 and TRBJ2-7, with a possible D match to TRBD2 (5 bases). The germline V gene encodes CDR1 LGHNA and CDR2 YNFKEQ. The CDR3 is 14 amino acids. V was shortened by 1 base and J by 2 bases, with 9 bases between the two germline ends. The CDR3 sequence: CASSQGRMAYEQYF. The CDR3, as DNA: TGTGCCAGCAGCCAAGGGAGGATGGCCTACGAGCAGTACTTC.

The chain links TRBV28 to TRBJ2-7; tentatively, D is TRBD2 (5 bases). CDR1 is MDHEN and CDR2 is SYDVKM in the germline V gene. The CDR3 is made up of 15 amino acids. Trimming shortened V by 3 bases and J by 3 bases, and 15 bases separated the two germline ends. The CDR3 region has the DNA TGTGCCAGCAGTTTCAGGACTCCCCCGAACTACGAGCAGTACTTC. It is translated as CASSFRTPPNYEQYF.

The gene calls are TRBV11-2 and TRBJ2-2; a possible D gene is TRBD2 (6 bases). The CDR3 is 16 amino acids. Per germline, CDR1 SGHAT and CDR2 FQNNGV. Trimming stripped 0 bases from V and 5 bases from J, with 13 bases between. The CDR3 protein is CASSLDPGRRTGELFF. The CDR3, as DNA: TGTGCCAGCAGCTTAGACCCAGGGAGGAGGACCGGGGAGCTGTTTTTT.

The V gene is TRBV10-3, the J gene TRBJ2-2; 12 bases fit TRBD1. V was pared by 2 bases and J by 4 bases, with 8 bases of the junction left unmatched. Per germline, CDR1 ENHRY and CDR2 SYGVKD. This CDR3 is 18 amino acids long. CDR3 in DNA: TGTGCCATCAGTGAGCCAGGGACAGGGGGCGGGAGCACCGGGGAGCTGTTTTTT. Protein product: CAISEPGTGGGSTGELFF.

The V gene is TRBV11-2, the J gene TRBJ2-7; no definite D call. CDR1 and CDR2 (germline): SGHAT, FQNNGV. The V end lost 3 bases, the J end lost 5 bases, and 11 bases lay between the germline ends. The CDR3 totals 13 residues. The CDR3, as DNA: TGTGCCAGCAGCTTCAGGATTTTGGACGAGCAGTACTTC. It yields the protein CASSFRILDEQYF.